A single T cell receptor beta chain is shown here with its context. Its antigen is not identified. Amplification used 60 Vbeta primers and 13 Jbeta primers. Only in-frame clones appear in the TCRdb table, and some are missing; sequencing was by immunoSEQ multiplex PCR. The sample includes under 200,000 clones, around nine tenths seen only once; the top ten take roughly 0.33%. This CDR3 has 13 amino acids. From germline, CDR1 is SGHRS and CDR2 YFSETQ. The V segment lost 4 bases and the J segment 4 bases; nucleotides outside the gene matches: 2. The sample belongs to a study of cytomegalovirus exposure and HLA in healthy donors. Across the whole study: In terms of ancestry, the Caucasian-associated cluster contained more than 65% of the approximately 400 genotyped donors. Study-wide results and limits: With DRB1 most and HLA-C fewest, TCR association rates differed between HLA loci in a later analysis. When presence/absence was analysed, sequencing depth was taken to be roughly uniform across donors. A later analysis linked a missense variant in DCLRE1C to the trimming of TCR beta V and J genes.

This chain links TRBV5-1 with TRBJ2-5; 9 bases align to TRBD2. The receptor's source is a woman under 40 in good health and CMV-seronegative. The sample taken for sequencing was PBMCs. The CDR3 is CASSLSGGETQYF. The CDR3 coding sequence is TGCGCCAGCAGCCTTAGCGGGGGAGAGACCCAGTACTTC.